This T cell receptor (beta chain) was observed in a study of T-cell reconstitution after alpha-beta-depleted transplantation in children. V trimming: 4 bases; J trimming: 0 bases; junction bases outside the gene matches: 10. Per the germline V gene, CDR1 is MDHEN and CDR2 is SYDVKM. The CDR3 runs to 18 residues. Broader study findings: The authors attributed T-cell counts and diversity one year after transplant mostly to newly produced T cells. In patients about two months after transplant, alpha-beta T cells reportedly arose from several hundred expanded graft clones.

Unique molecular identifiers were built into the TCRbeta library. TCRdb reprocessed the PCR reads via MiXCR and lists one record per CDR3 protein. Of some 450,000 distinct CDR3 sequences detected, 43% appear once; the ten largest clones hold 27%. This clonotype was observed many times. Its antigen is undetermined. Sequences were derived from PBMCs, sampled before TCRalphabeta/CD19-depleted stem cell transplant. The TCR sequence derives from a girl aged 2-9 years with aplastic anemia, due to receive a stem cell transplant. V is TRBV28 and J is TRBJ2-1; TRBD1 matches 9 bases. DNA for the CDR3: TGTGCCAGCAGTTCCCGGGACAGGGCTAGCGGCTCCTACAATGAGCAGTTCTTC. Translated, it gives CASSSRDRASGSYNEQFF.